A single sample gave rise to the 26 T cell receptor beta chains below, sequenced in a study of human T cells and chemical hapten exposure. In TCRdb, the RACE reads were re-called with MiXCR into one record per CDR3 protein. Altogether 110,000 or so distinct CDR3 sequences are present, under 35% being singletons, with the ten largest covering around 2.8%. Time point specified: patch test 3, about 24 weeks after DPC sensitization. This sample's treatment: therapeutic diphenylcyclopropenone sensitization with weekly scalp DPC. The sample was whole blood, taken in connection with sensitization to the hapten diphenylcyclopropenone (DPC). The receptors stem from a man in his forties or fifties with alopecia areata. Some clones in this sample may be carry-over from other donors' samples.

A word on this clonotype: Its ends do not fully match the called genes, so a read error is possible. The rearrangement joins TRBV5-1 to TRBJ2-5; perhaps TRBD2 as D (5 bases). This CDR3 has 18 amino acids. Germline V lookup: CDR1 SGHRS, CDR2 YFSETQ. The chain's CDR3 is CASSLLFEGASNQETQYF. CDR3 DNA sequence: TGCGCCAGCAGCTTGCTCTTCGAGGGAGCCTCCAACCAGGAGACCCAGTACTTC.

This clonotype has just a few counts. The chain employs TRBV3-1 and TRBJ1-3; perhaps TRBD1 as D (6 bases). Germline V gives CDR1 LGHDT, CDR2 YNNKEL (reference sequence). Between the trimmed V and J ends, which lost 4 bases and 0 bases, there was a span of 13 bases. The CDR3 runs 16 residues. The CDR3 DNA is TGTGCCAGCAGCCCAAAGACAGGCGGCTCTGGAAACACCATATATTTT. This sequence encodes CASSPKTGGSGNTIYF.

The chain uses TRBV20-1 and TRBJ1-3; 12 positions agree with TRBD1. With V trimmed by 6 bases and J by 7 bases, 4 bases remained unmatched. Per the germline V gene, CDR1 is DFQATT and CDR2 is SNEGSKA (reference sequence). The CDR3 extends over 13 amino acids. The CDR3 loop reads CSARGTGGNTIYF. DNA of the CDR3: TGCAGTGCCAGGGGGACAGGGGGCAACACCATATATTTT.

This chain links TRBV7-9 with TRBJ2-5; maybe TRBD1 (6 bases). The V gene's germline CDR1 is SEHNR and CDR2 FQNEAQ (reference sequence). V lost 1 base to trimming and J lost 0 bases, with 12 bases between them. The CDR3 loop spans 16 amino acids. CDR3 DNA sequence: TGTGCCAGCAGCTTAGAGGGGACACAGTACCAAGAGACCCAGTACTTC. It codes for CASSLEGTQYQETQYF.

In this sample, this clonotype turned up a few times. The genes are TRBV2 and TRBJ2-3; 7 nucleotides line up with TRBD2. CDR3 length equals 14 residues. Germline V gene sequence: CDR1 SNHLY, CDR2 FYNNEI. With V trimmed by 7 bases and J by 0 bases, 4 bases remained unmatched. The CDR3: CASILAVSTDTQYF. The CDR3 DNA is TGTGCCAGCATCCTAGCGGTTAGCACAGATACGCAGTATTTT.

The table lists this clonotype with a few counts. The V gene is TRBV28, the J gene TRBJ1-5, with a weak D call TRBD1 (5 bases). There are 13 residues in the CDR3. Per the germline V gene, CDR1 is MDHEN and CDR2 is SYDVKM. The V and J ends lost 6 bases and 0 bases respectively, with 6 bases between them. The CDR3, as DNA: TGTGCCAGCAGGCAGGGTAGCAATCAGCCCCAGCATTTT. Translating gives CASRQGSNQPQHF. The full variable domain, with the rest looked up from reference TRBV28 and TRBJ1-5, is DVKVTQSSRYLVKRTGEKVFLECVQDMDHENMFWYRQDPGLGLRLIYFSYDVKMKEKGDIPEGYSVSREKKERFSLILESASTNQTSMYLCASRQGSNQPQHFGDGTRLSIL.

CDR3: CASPSVGRENTEAFF. For the CDR3, the DNA is TGTGCCAGCCCTTCTGTGGGGCGGGAGAACACTGAAGCTTTCTTT. The chain recombines TRBV6-6 with TRBJ1-1; tentative D call: TRBD1 (5 bases). Trimming took 8 bases from V and 1 from J, leaving 17 bases between them. Germline assignment: CDR1 MNHNY and CDR2 SVGAGI (reference sequence). The CDR3 is 15 amino acids.

The gene calls are TRBV2 and TRBJ2-5; 11 positions match TRBD2. V shed 11 bases and J 1 base; nucleotides not matched to a gene: 3. CDR1 and CDR2 (germline): SNHLY, FYNNEI. This CDR3 is built from 13 residues. The CDR3 sequence: CAGLAGGQETQYF. Here the CDR3 DNA reads TGTGCCGGCCTAGCGGGGGGCCAAGAGACCCAGTACTTC.

This clonotype was picked up a small number of times. The chain links TRBV20-1 to TRBJ1-1, with D unclear. V dropped 4 bases and J dropped 4 bases, with 7 bases sitting between them. The CDR3 covers 11 residues. CDR1 is DFQATT and CDR2 is SNEGSKA in the germline V gene (reference sequence). The CDR3 DNA reads TGCAGTGCTACTTTGGGCACTGAAGCTTTCTTT. It translates to CSATLGTEAFF.

The rearrangement joins TRBV5-3 to TRBJ2-7; 8 positions agree with TRBD2. TRBV5-3 has ORF status, its function being uncertain. The V gene end was trimmed by 4 bases and the J gene end by 4 bases; junction bases not matched to a gene: 19. This CDR3 has 18 amino acids. The CDR3 is CARSPQGERERPSYEQYV. For the CDR3, the DNA is TGTGCCAGAAGCCCCCAGGGCGAGCGGGAGAGACCAAGTTACGAGCAGTACGTC.

This clonotype has only a few counts. This chain uses TRBV11-2 with TRBJ2-3; 8 bases are a match to TRBD2. The J segment lost 2 bases and the V segment lost 5 bases, leaving 9 bases of the junction unmatched. Germline values: CDR1 SGHAT, CDR2 FQNNGV. This CDR3 contains 16 residues. The CDR3 region has the DNA TGTGCCAGCAGCCCCCTCGTAGCGGGGATCACAGATACGCAGTATTTT. Translating gives CASSPLVAGITDTQYF.

In nucleotides, the CDR3 is TGTGCCAGCAGCTTCTCTAGCGGGAGCCCATACAATGAGCAGTTCTTC. It codes for CASSFSSGSPYNEQFF. V is TRBV11-2 and J is TRBJ2-1; 10 nucleotides agree with TRBD2. Unmatched junction bases numbered 6, after V lost 3 bases and J lost 4 bases. CDR1 SGHAT and CDR2 FQNNGV come from the germline V gene. The CDR3 is 16 residues long.

This rearrangement joins TRBV11-2 to TRBJ2-5; 8 nucleotides align to TRBD1. Germline CDR1 SGHAT, CDR2 FQNNGV. This CDR3 has 14 residues. J gave up 4 bases and V 6 bases, and 7 bases lay outside the gene matches. Here the CDR3 reads CASRSSQGAETQYF. The CDR3 nucleotides read TGTGCCAGCAGGTCGAGCCAGGGGGCAGAGACCCAGTACTTC.

The chain employs TRBV20-1 and TRBJ1-5; D possibly corresponds to TRBD1 (6 bases). Germline values: CDR1 DFQATT, CDR2 SNEGSKA (reference sequence). This CDR3 contains 14 residues. V was pared by 5 bases and J by 7 bases, with 18 bases between. This CDR3 reads CSAQGSVHGQPQHF. The CDR3 DNA reads TGCAGTGCTCAGGGGAGTGTACACGGGCAGCCCCAGCATTTT.

The V call is TRBV28, the J call TRBJ1-6; 8 bases fit TRBD1. The CDR3 has 21 amino acids. Losses at the gene ends were 3 bases for V and 0 bases for J; bases not matched to a gene: 16. From germline, CDR1 is MDHEN and CDR2 SYDVKM. The CDR3 bases are TGTGCCAGCAGTTTTTCCTCTGGACAGGGTGACTATAGCTCCTATAATTCACCCCTCCACTTT. Protein product: CASSFSSGQGDYSSYNSPLHF.

This clonotype was observed a handful of times. The V gene is TRBV3-1, the J gene TRBJ2-7; 10 nucleotides agree with TRBD2. This CDR3 has 15 residues. V was clipped by 1 base and J by 6 bases; unmatched bases: 6. CDR1 LGHDT and CDR2 YNNKEL come from the germline V gene (reference sequence). The CDR3 is CASSQASGSQGEQYF. The CDR3 coding sequence is TGTGCCAGCAGCCAAGCTAGCGGGAGTCAGGGCGAGCAGTACTTC.

V and J are TRBV9 and TRBJ2-6, with no clear D. V lost 6 bases and J 2 bases, leaving 6 bases between the germline ends. Germline V gene data show CDR1 as SGDLS and CDR2 as YYNGEE. This CDR3 has 13 residues. The CDR3 DNA sequence: TGTGCCAGCACCCGACCTGGGGCCAACGTCCTGACTTTC. Its translation: CASTRPGANVLTF.

This clonotype has only a few counts. The chain recombines TRBV6-2 or TRBV6-3 with TRBJ1-5, with D possibly matching TRBD1 (5 bases). Germline V CDR1 and CDR2: MNHEY, SVGEGT. V lost 7 bases and J lost 0, with 10 bases in between. This CDR3 has 14 amino acids. CDR3 sequence (DNA): TGTGCCAGCACTCGGGGGAATAGCAATCAGCCCCAGCATTTT. Protein product: CASTRGNSNQPQHF.

The V gene is TRBV6-2 or TRBV6-3, the J gene TRBJ1-1; a weak D match, TRBD1 (5 bases). Germline V gene lookup returns CDR1 MNHEY and CDR2 SVGEGT. The CDR3 consists of 12 residues. Deletions cut 5 bases from V and 7 bases from J, with 11 bases between. The CDR3 reads CASSRQHHEAFF. The CDR3 region has the DNA TGTGCCAGCAGTAGACAGCATCATGAAGCTTTCTTT.

This clonotype was counted a few times. This chain connects TRBV6-5 to TRBJ2-3; D is possibly TRBD1 (6 bases). In germline, CDR1 is MNHEY, CDR2 SVGAGI. Between the trimmed V and J ends, which lost 2 bases and 6 bases, there was a span of 15 bases. This CDR3 is built from 15 residues. CDR3 DNA: TGTGCCAGCAGTTACACAGGACAGATCCAGGATACGCAGTATTTT. Translation: CASSYTGQIQDTQYF.

V is TRBV29-1 and J is TRBJ2-5; 8 bases map to TRBD1. Germline CDR1 and CDR2: SQVTM and ANQGSEA. V shed 3 bases, J shed 5 bases, and the junction held 5 bases outside the gene matches. This CDR3 is built from 13 residues. CDR3 region: CSVDDRGLETQYF. The CDR3 coding sequence is TGCAGCGTTGACGACAGGGGATTGGAGACCCAGTACTTC.

The chain is built from TRBV10-3 and TRBJ2-5; D ambiguous. Germline V lookup: CDR1 ENHRY, CDR2 SYGVKD. This CDR3 has 12 amino acids. Trimming cost V 3 bases and J 5 bases, with 7 bases left between them. CDR3 in amino acids: CAISDIGETQYF. CDR3 DNA: TGTGCCATCAGTGACATAGGGGAGACCCAGTACTTC.

This clonotype has a handful of counts. The chain has TRBV28 and TRBJ2-3; 8 bases agree with TRBD2. Germline V lookup: CDR1 MDHEN, CDR2 SYDVKM. The CDR3 length is 14 residues. Losses at the gene ends were 10 bases for V and 6 bases for J; bases not matched to a gene: 12. CDR3 bases: TGTGCCACCGGTAGAACGGGGGGGGCGGATACGCAGTATTTT. This translates into CATGRTGGADTQYF.

This clonotype is a singleton in its sample. The V and J genes are TRBV7-3 and TRBJ2-1; 7 nucleotides align to TRBD2. The germline CDR1 and CDR2 sequences are SGHTA and FQGTGA. The V segment lost 5 bases and the J segment 2 bases; nucleotides outside the gene matches: 12. This CDR3 spans 17 amino acids. The CDR3 coding sequence is TGTGCCAGCAGCCAGGTTTTAGGCGGGAGTCCCTACAATGAGCAGTTCTTC. This sequence encodes CASSQVLGGSPYNEQFF.

In this sample, this clonotype turned up a few times. The genes are TRBV18 and TRBJ1-2, with D possibly matching TRBD1 (5 bases). Germline CDR1 reads KGHSH; CDR2 reads LQKENI. Trimming removed 2 bases from V and 3 bases from J, with 13 bases in between. This CDR3 has 15 amino acids. In DNA, the CDR3 is TGTGCCAGCTCACCAACGGAGGGACGGGACTATGGCTACACCTTC. This codes for CASSPTEGRDYGYTF.

The V gene is TRBV9, the J gene TRBJ2-3; TRBD2 aligns across 9 bases. The CDR3 runs to 16 residues. The ends lost 4 bases at V and 6 bases at J; junction bases unmatched: 12. The germline gives CDR1 SGDLS, CDR2 YYNGEE. The CDR3 region is CASSPGGSGGRDTQYF. The CDR3 DNA reads TGTGCCAGCAGCCCAGGTGGTAGCGGGGGCCGGGATACGCAGTATTTT.